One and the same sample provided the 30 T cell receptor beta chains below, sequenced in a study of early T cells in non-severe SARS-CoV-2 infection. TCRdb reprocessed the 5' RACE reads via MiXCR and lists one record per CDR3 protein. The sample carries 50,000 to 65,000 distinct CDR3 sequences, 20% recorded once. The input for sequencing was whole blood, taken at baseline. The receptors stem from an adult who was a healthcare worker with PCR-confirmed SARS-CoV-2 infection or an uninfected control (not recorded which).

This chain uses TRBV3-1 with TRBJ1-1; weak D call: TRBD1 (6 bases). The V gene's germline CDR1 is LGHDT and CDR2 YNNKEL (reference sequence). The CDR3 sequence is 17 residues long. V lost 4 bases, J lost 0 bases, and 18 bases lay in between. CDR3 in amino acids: CASSPRQVLLMNTEAFF. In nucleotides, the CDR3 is TGTGCCAGCAGCCCCCGACAGGTCTTATTAATGAACACTGAAGCTTTCTTT. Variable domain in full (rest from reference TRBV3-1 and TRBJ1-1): DTAVSQTPKYLVTQMGNDKSIKCEQNLGHDTMYWYKQDSKKFLKIMFSYNNKELIINETVPNRFSPKSPDKAHLNLHINSLELGDSAVYFCASSPRQVLLMNTEAFFGQGTRLTVV.

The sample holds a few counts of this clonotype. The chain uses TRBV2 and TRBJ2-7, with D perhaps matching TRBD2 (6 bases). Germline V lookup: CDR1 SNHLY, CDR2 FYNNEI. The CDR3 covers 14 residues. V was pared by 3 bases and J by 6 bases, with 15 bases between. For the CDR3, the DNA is TGTGCCAGCAGTGAGCCGGGACGGCGGGGCGAGCAGTACTTC. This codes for CASSEPGRRGEQYF.

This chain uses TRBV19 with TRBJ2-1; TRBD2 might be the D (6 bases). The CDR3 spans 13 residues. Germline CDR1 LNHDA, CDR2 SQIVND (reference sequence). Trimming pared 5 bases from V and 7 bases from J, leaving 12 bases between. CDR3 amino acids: CASSPGLLNEQFF. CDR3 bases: TGTGCCAGTAGTCCCGGACTATTAAATGAGCAGTTCTTC.

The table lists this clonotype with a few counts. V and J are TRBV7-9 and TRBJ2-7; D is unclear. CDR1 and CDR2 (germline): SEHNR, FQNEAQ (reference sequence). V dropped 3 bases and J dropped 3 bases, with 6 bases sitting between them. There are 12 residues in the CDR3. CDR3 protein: CASSLGDYEQYF. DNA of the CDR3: TGTGCCAGCAGCTTGGGCGACTACGAGCAGTACTTC.

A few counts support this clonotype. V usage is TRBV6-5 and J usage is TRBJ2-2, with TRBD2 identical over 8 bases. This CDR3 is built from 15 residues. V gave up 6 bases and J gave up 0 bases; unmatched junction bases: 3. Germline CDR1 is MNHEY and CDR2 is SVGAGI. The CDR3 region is CASRSGGANTGELFF. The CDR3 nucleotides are TGTGCCAGCAGGAGCGGGGGAGCGAACACCGGGGAGCTGTTTTTT.

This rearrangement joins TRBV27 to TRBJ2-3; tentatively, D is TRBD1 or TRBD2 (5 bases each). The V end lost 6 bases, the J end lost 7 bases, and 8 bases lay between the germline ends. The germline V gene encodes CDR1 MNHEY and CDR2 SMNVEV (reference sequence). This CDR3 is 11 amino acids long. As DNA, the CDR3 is TGTGCCAGCAGGGGGACGCATACGCAGTATTTT. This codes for CASRGTHTQYF.

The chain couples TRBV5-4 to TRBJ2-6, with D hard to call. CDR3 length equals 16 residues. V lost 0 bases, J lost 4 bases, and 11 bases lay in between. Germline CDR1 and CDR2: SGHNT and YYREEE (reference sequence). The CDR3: CASSLERVSGANVLTF. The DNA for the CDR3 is TGTGCCAGCAGCTTGGAAAGGGTGTCCGGGGCCAACGTCCTGACTTTC.

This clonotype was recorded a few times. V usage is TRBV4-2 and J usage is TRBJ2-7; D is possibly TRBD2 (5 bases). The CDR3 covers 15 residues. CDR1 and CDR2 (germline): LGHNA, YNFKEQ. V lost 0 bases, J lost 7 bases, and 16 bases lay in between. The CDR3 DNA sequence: TGTGCCAGCAGCCAAGACCCCCACTGGCCGGGGGAGCAGTACTTC. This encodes CASSQDPHWPGEQYF.

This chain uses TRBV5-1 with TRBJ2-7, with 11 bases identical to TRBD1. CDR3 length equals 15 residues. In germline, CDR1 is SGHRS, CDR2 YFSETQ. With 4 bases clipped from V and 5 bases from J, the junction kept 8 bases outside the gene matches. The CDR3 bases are TGCGCCAGCAGCCCTGGACAGGGGGCGCATCACGAGCAGTACTTC. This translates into CASSPGQGAHHEQYF.

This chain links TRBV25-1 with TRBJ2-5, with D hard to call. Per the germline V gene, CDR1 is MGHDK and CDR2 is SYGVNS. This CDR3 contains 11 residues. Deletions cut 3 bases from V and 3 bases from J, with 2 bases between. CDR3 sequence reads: CASSDEETQYF. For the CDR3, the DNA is TGTGCCAGCAGTGATGAAGAGACCCAGTACTTC. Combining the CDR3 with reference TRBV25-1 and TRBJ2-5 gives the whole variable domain EADIYQTPRYLVIGTGKKITLECSQTMGHDKMYWYQQDPGMELHLIHYSYGVNSTEKGDLSSESTVSRIRTEHFPLTLESARPSHTSQYLCASSDEETQYFGPGTRLLVL.

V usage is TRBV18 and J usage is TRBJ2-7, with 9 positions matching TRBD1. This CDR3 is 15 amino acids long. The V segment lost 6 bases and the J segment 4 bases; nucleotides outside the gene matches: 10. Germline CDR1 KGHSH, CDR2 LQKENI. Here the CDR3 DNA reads TGTGCCAGCTCTCCGGGACAGGGCTTTTTTTACGAGCAGTACTTC. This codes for CASSPGQGFFYEQYF.

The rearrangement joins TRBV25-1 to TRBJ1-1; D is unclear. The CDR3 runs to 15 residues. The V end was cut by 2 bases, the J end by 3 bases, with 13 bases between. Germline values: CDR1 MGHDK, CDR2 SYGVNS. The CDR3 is CASSEGKPWDTEAFF. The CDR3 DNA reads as TGTGCCAGCAGTGAAGGAAAGCCTTGGGACACTGAAGCTTTCTTT.

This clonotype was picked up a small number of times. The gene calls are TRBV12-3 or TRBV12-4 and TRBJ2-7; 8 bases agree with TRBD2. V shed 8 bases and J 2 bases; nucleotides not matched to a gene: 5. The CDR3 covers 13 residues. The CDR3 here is CASGTSGPYEQYF. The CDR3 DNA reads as TGTGCCAGCGGCACTAGCGGACCCTACGAGCAGTACTTC.

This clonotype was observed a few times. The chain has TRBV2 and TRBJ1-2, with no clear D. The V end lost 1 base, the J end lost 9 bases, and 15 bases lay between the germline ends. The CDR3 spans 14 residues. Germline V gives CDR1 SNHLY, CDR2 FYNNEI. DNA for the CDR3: TGTGCCAGCAGTGAAGGGATCGCAGCCCGACGCTACACCTTC. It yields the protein CASSEGIAARRYTF.

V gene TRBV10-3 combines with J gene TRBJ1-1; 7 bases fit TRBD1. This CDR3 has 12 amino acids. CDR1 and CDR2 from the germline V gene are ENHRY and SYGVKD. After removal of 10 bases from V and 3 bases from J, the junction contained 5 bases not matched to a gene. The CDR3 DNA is TGTGCCACCGGACAGGCGGACACTGAAGCTTTCTTT. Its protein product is CATGQADTEAFF.

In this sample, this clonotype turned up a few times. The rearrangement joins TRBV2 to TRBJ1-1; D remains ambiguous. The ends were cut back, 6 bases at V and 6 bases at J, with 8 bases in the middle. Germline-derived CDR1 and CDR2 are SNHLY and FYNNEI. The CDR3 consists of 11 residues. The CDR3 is CASSARAEAFF. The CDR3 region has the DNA TGTGCCAGCAGCGCCCGAGCTGAAGCTTTCTTT.

The CDR3 region has the DNA TGTGCCAGCATGGGGGCGTTTAACGAGCAGTACTTC. Its protein is CASMGAFNEQYF. The chain joins TRBV25-1 to TRBJ2-7, with a weak D call TRBD1 (6 bases). Trimming removed 7 bases from V and 5 bases from J, with 12 bases in between. Germline lookup yields CDR1 MGHDK and CDR2 SYGVNS. The CDR3 is 12 amino acids.

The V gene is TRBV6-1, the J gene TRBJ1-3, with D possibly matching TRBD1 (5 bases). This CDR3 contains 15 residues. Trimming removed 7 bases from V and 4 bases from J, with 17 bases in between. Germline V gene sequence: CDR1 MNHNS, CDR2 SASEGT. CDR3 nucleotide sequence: TGTGCCAGCACTTGGGAGGGGTCGGGAGGAAACACCATATATTTT. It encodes CASTWEGSGGNTIYF.

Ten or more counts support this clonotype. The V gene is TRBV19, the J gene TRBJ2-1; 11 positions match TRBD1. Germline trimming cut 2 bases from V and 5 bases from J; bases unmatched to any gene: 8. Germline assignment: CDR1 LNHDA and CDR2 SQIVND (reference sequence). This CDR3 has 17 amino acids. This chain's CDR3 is CASSIMVGQGADNEQFF. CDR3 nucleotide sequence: TGTGCCAGTAGTATAATGGTAGGACAGGGGGCTGACAATGAGCAGTTCTTC.

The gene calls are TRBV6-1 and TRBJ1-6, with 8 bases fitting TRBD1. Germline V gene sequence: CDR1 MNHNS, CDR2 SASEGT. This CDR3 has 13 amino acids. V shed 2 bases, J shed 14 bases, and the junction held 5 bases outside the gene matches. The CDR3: CASSEQGAAALHF. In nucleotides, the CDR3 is TGTGCCAGCAGTGAACAGGGGGCGGCGGCCCTCCACTTT.

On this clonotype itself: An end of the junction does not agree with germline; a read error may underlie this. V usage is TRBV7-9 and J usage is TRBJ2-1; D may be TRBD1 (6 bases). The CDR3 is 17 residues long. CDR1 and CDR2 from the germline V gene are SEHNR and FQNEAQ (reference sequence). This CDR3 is CANSLVLQGLLNNEQFF. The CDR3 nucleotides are TGTGCCAACAGCTTAGTCCTACAGGGCCTTCTCAACAATGAGCAGTTCTTC.

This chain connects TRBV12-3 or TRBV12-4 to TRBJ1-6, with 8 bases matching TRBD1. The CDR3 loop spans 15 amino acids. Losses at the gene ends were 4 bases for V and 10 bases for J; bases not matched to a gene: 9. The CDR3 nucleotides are TGTGCCAGCAGTTCCCCGGACAGGGTAGGATCACCCCTCCACTTT. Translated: CASSSPDRVGSPLHF.

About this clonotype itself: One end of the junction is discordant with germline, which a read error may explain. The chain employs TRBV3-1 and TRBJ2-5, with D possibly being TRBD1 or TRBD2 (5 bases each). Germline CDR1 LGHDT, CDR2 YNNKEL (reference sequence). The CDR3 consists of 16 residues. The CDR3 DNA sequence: TGTGCCAGCGGCCACCTAACCGGGACCCCTGCTGAGACCCAGTACTTC. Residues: CASGHLTGTPAETQYF.

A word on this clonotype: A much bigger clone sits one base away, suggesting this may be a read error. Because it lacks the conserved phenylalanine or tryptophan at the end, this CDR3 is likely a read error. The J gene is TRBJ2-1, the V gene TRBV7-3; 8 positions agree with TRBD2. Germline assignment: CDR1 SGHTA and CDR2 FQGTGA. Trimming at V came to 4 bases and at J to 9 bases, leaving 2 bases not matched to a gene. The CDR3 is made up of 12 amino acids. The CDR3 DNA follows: TGTGCCAGCAGCTACACTAGCGGTGAGCAGTTCTCC. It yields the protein CASSYTSGEQFS.

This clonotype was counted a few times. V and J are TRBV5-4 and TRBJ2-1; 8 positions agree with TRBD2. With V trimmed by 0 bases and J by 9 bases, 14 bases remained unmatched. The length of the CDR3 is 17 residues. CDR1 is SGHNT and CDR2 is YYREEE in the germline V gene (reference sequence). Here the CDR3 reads CASSLGPRLEAGAEQFF. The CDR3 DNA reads TGTGCCAGCAGCTTGGGGCCCCGCTTGGAAGCGGGGGCTGAGCAGTTCTTC.

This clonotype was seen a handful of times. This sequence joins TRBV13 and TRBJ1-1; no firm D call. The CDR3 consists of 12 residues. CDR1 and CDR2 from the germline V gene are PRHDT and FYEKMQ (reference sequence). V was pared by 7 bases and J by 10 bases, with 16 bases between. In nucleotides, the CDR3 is TGTGCCAGCAAATTCTCTACCGTCGGAGCTTTCTTT. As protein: CASKFSTVGAFF.

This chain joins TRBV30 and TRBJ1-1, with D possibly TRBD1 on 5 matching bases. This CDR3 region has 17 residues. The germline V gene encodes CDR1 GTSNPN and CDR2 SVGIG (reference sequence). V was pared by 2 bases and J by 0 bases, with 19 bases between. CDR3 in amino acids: CAWSLSPTRVLNTEAFF. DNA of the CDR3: TGTGCCTGGAGTTTATCGCCGACCAGGGTCTTGAACACTGAAGCTTTCTTT.

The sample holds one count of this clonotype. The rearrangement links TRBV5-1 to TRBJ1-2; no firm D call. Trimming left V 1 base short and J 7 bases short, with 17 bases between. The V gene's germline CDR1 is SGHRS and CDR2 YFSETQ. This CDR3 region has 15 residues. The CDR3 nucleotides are TGCGCCAGCAGCTTGAGGGCAGGAGGAGGACTTGGCTACACCTTC. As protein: CASSLRAGGGLGYTF.

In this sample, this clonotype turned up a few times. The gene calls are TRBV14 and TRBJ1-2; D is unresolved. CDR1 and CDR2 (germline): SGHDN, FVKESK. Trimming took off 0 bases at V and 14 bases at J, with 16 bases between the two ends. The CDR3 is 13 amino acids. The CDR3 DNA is TGTGCCAGCAGCCAAGATCTGGTGGCATCCAGGACCTTC. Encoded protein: CASSQDLVASRTF. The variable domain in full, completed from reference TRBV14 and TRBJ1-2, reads EAGVTQFPSHSVIEKGQTVTLRCDPISGHDNLYWYRRVMGKEIKFLLHFVKESKQDESGMPNNRFLAERTGGTYSTLKVQPAELEDSGVYFCASSQDLVASRTFGSGTRLTVV.

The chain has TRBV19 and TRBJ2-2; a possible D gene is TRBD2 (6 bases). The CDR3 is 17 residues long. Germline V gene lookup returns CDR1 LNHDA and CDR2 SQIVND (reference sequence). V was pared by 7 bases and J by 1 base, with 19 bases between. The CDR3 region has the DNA TGTGCCAGTAAACGGTCGGGCGGGGTTATGAACACCGGGGAGCTGTTTTTT. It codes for CASKRSGGVMNTGELFF.